A single sample gave rise to the 14 T cell receptor beta chains below, sequenced in a study of cytomegalovirus exposure and HLA in healthy donors (dated by TCRdb to 2017 to 2019). Library generation was performed with the immunoSEQ multiplex PCR assay. For the multiplex PCR, a mixture combining 60 forward primers for TCR Vbeta segments and 13 reverse primers for TCR Jbeta segments was used. The table comes from immuneACCESS by way of TCRdb, which keeps in-frame sequences with V and J called. Part of the clones is missing from these tables; in studies checked, under half for an unresolved V gene and the rest for unknown reasons. Present in this sample are approximately 190,000 clones, 80% to 85% of which were seen just once. The ten largest account for approximately 0.8% of the sample. Material: PBMCs. These receptor sequences come from a woman between 18 and 29 years old in good health and CMV-seronegative.

This chain joins TRBV25-1 and TRBJ1-2; 9 positions agree with TRBD1. Losses at the gene ends were 7 bases for V and 8 bases for J; bases not matched to a gene: 11. The CDR3 has 14 amino acids. Germline V gene data show CDR1 as MGHDK and CDR2 as SYGVNS. Here the CDR3 reads CASTYGTGSSGYTF. The DNA for the CDR3 is TGTGCCAGCACTTACGGGACAGGGTCGTCGGGCTACACCTTC.

This clone turned up a few times. This chain joins TRBV14 and TRBJ2-3; D is possibly TRBD2 (6 bases). There are 13 residues in the CDR3. Trimming shortened V by 0 bases and J by 14 bases, and 15 bases separated the two germline ends. Germline V gene lookup returns CDR1 SGHDN and CDR2 FVKESK. The CDR3 spells CASSQDGGTPRYF. The DNA for the CDR3 is TGTGCCAGCAGCCAAGATGGAGGGACCCCGCGGTATTTT. The full variable domain, rest sourced from reference TRBV14 and TRBJ2-3, is EAGVTQFPSHSVIEKGQTVTLRCDPISGHDNLYWYRRVMGKEIKFLLHFVKESKQDESGMPNNRFLAERTGGTYSTLKVQPAELEDSGVYFCASSQDGGTPRYFGPGTRLTVL.

This clone has only one observation. The chain has TRBV7-5 and TRBJ1-5; the DNA was not compared with TRBD1, the D call given in the table. TRBV7-5 corresponds to a pseudogene. This CDR3 contains 17 residues. This CDR3 reads CVRSFKLSRWGSEPQHF. The CDR3 DNA is TGTGTCAGAAGCTTCAAATTAAGTCGTTGGGGCTCTGAGCCCCAGCATTTT.

The chain carries TRBV27 and TRBJ1-5; 10 nucleotides line up with TRBD1. Germline V gene data show CDR1 as MNHEY and CDR2 as SMNVEV (reference sequence). The CDR3 is made up of 15 amino acids. V dropped 3 bases and J dropped 2; count of bases not matched to a gene: 1. The CDR3 protein is CASSLGTGGNQPQHF. The DNA for the CDR3 is TGTGCCAGCAGTTTGGGGACAGGGGGCAATCAGCCCCAGCATTTT.

CDR3 in DNA: TGTGCCAGCAGCGTAGAGTCAGGGGTGAACACTGAAGCTTTCTTT. Amino acid sequence: CASSVESGVNTEAFF. The chain uses TRBV9 and TRBJ1-1, with D maybe TRBD1 (6 bases). CDR1 and CDR2 (germline): SGDLS, YYNGEE. CDR3 size: 15 residues. V was pared by 0 bases and J by 0 bases, with 9 bases between.

This clone appeared a few times. The V call is TRBV6-5, the J call TRBJ1-1; D ambiguous. CDR3 size: 14 residues. Germline assignment: CDR1 MNHEY and CDR2 SVGAGI. V was shortened by 2 bases and J by 4 bases, with 11 bases between the two germline ends. CDR3 nucleotides: TGTGCCAGCAGTTACCGTAGATCTGGCACTGAAGCTTTCTTT. Encoded protein: CASSYRRSGTEAFF.

The V and J genes are TRBV7-8 and TRBJ1-2; 9 bases line up with TRBD1. The V gene's germline CDR1 is SGHVS and CDR2 FQNEAQ. The V gene end was trimmed by 1 base and the J gene end by 3 bases; junction bases not matched to a gene: 0. The CDR3 length is 14 residues. This CDR3 is CASSLGTGDYGYTF. The DNA of the CDR3 is TGTGCCAGCAGCTTAGGGACAGGGGACTATGGCTACACCTTC. The full variable domain, in which reference TRBV7-8 and TRBJ1-2 provide the parts outside the CDR3, is GAGVSQSPRYKVAKRGQDVALRCDPISGHVSLFWYQQALGQGPEFLTYFQNEAQLDKSGLPSDRFFAERPEGSVSTLKIQRTQQEDSAVYLCASSLGTGDYGYTFGSGTRLTVV.

The chain carries TRBV6-5 and TRBJ1-5; TRBD1 matches at 7 bases. The CDR3 sequence is 14 residues long. Germline CDR1 MNHEY, CDR2 SVGAGI. Trimming at V came to 6 bases and at J to 4 bases, leaving 6 bases not matched to a gene. The CDR3: CASRPGGGNQPQHF. CDR3 coding DNA: TGTGCCAGCAGGCCAGGGGGTGGGAATCAGCCCCAGCATTTT.

The chain employs TRBV19 and TRBJ2-3; weak D call: TRBD2 (5 bases). The CDR3 spans 16 residues. CDR1 LNHDA and CDR2 SQIVND come from the germline V gene (reference sequence). V was trimmed by 5 bases and J by 3 bases, leaving 18 bases between them. DNA for the CDR3: TGTGCCAGTAGTCCCCGACCCGGATTAGCGACAGATACGCAGTATTTT. It yields the protein CASSPRPGLATDTQYF.

This clone turned up a few times. The rearrangement joins TRBV30 to TRBJ2-7; unclear D gene. The length of the CDR3 is 12 residues. Trimming removed 2 bases from V and 3 bases from J, with 8 bases in between. In germline, CDR1 is GTSNPN, CDR2 SVGIG (reference sequence). DNA of the CDR3: TGTGCCTGGAGTTCGGGTCTCTACGAGCAGTACTTC. It specifies CAWSSGLYEQYF.

The sample holds a few counts of this clone. The J gene is TRBJ1-2, the V gene TRBV6-5, with a possible D match to TRBD1 (5 bases). The CDR3 is made up of 14 amino acids. Trimming removed 5 bases at V and 4 bases at J, with 14 bases between. CDR1 MNHEY and CDR2 SVGAGI come from the germline V gene. The CDR3 region has the DNA TGTGCCAGCAGTGCGGACAACCCATTCTATGGCTACACCTTC. Its protein product is CASSADNPFYGYTF.

This chain links TRBV6-6 with TRBJ1-1; 8 positions match TRBD1. The CDR3 extends over 14 amino acids. J lost 0 bases, V lost 7 bases, and 4 bases had no gene match. CDR1 is MNHNY and CDR2 is SVGAGI in the germline V gene (reference sequence). Written as DNA, the CDR3 is TGTGCCAGCATTTTACAGGGGGTGAACACTGAAGCTTTCTTT. Protein sequence: CASILQGVNTEAFF.

The J gene is TRBJ2-6, the V gene TRBV18; 8 positions agree with TRBD1. CDR3 length: 17 residues. V trimming: 2 bases; J trimming: 4 bases; junction bases outside the gene matches: 7. From germline, CDR1 is KGHSH and CDR2 LQKENI. CDR3: CASSPGQGAYGANVLTF. The CDR3 nucleotides are TGTGCCAGCTCACCAGGGCAGGGGGCGTACGGGGCCAACGTCCTGACTTTC.

This chain joins TRBV6-5 and TRBJ2-7; 8 bases are a match to TRBD1. The length of the CDR3 is 12 residues. Germline CDR1 and CDR2: MNHEY and SVGAGI. Trimming cost V 6 bases and J 4 bases; bases outside gene matches: 2. The CDR3, as DNA: TGTGCCAGCAGCCGGGACAGGTACGAGCAGTACTTC. The encoded protein is CASSRDRYEQYF.